The rows below give T cell receptor beta chains drawn from one sample of a study of OX40 agonist ivuxolimab in advanced cancers. The data were produced by immunoSEQ multiplex PCR, yet TCRdb's version contains in-frame clones alone and is incomplete. Found here are about 50,000 clones, more than 75% of them singletons; the top ten hold 1.9%. The sequenced sample was CD4+ or CD8+ T cells sorted from blood, obtained in a trial of the OX40 agonist ivuxolimab. The receptors here all came from an adult with an advanced solid tumor such as melanoma, head and neck, liver or kidney cancer. Each CDR3 is given with its conserved first and last residue. Fields, in order: V gene, CDR3 protein.

TRBV11-2	CASSFSSGSLTGELFF
TRBV19	CASKRQGVYEQYF
TRBV18	CASSPKSDGNSGNTIYF
TRBV6-1	CASSEPRGTPYGYTF
TRBV5-1	CASSVGQGRSDTQYF
TRBV5-1	CASSSSDTQYF
TRBV6-5	CASSYDLQGRYGYTF
TRBV18	CASSPDTDTQYF
TRBV4-1	CASSQGTSSRDTQYF
TRBV6-5	CASSYSNVVSGELFF
TRBV14	CASSQDLTVYEQYF
TRBV7-7	CASSPTSDLETQYF